This T cell receptor (beta chain) was documented in a study of blood T cell repertoires in COVID-19. Background on the study: Nucleic acid was either cDNA or gDNA, and it came from T cells, B-cell-depleted T cells, or PBMCs.

This table comes from immunoSEQ multiplex PCR, and its TCRdb copy is limited to in-frame clones, with some not included. The sample has around 340,000 clones; roughly 85% are singletons. The CDR3 covers 17 residues. The germline V gene encodes CDR1 MNHEY and CDR2 SMNVEV (reference sequence). V was clipped by 5 bases and J by 4 bases; unmatched bases: 13. The sequence was collected from a woman aged 40 to 50 with acute COVID-19. The specimen sequenced was PBMCs or T cells enriched from blood (not recorded which). This rearrangement joins TRBV27 to TRBJ1-1; 10 bases are shared with TRBD1. The CDR3 nucleotides read TGTGCCAGCAGTCGGGATGGGACAGGGGTCTATGGCACTGAAGCTTTCTTT. This encodes CASSRDGTGVYGTEAFF.